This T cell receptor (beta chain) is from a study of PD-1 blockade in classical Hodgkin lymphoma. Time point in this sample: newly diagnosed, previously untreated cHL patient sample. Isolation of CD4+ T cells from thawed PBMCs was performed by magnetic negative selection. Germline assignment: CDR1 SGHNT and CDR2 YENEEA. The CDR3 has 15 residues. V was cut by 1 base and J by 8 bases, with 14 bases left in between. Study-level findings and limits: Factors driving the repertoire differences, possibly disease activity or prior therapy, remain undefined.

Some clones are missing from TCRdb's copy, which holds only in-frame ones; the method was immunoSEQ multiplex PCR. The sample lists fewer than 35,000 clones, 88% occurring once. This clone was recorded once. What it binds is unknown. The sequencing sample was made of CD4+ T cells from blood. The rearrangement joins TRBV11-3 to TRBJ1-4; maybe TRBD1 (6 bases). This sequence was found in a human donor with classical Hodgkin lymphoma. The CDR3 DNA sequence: TGTGCCAGCAGCTTAGTGGGCAGGGGAGGCGAAAAACTGTTTTTT. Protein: CASSLVGRGGEKLFF.